One sample yielded the 32 T cell receptor beta chains listed below, sequenced in a study of blood T cells in healthy people across ages. A sample-barcoded 5' primer and a J-beta primer mix were used in a second PCR of roughly 6 to 11 cycles. TCRdb independently ran MiXCR on the 5' RACE reads; one entry per CDR3 protein. The table lists about 840,000 distinct CDR3 sequences, around 29% of them singletons. Another study also made use of these data, one on T cells of mothers and their children.

Material for sequencing was blood. These receptors were collected from a woman between 35 and 50 years old in good health.

To note about this clonotype: At one of its ends the junction is not consistent with the germline gene, which may arise from a read error. J is TRBJ1-2 and V is TRBV7-8, with a tentative D call TRBD1 (5 bases). CDR1 and CDR2 (germline): SGHVS, FQNEAQ. CDR3 size: 16 residues. The CDR3 is CASSRGRVGVNYDYTF. CDR3 DNA sequence: TGTGCCAGCAGTCGAGGGAGGGTAGGGGTTAACTATGACTACACCTTC.

A remark on this clonotype: Since a much larger clone is just one base distant, this may be a read error. This chain connects TRBV28 to TRBJ2-5, with a weak D call TRBD2 (7 bases). The ends were cut back, 7 bases at V and 3 bases at J, with 21 bases in the middle. CDR3 length: 16 amino acids. The germline V gene encodes CDR1 MDHEN and CDR2 SYDVKM. CDR3 region: CASTPWGGAGEETQYF. The CDR3, as DNA: TGTGCCAGCACTCCTTGGGGGGGGGCAGGGGAAGAGACCCAGTACTTC.

This chain links TRBV28 with TRBJ1-2; 9 bases are a match to TRBD1. V was clipped by 6 bases and J by 5 bases; unmatched bases: 10. Germline CDR1 reads MDHEN; CDR2 reads SYDVKM. This CDR3 spans 15 amino acids. In nucleotides, the CDR3 is TGTGCCAGCAGGCCTTTTACAGGGGGCAAATATGGCTACACCTTC. This gives the protein CASRPFTGGKYGYTF.

This clonotype has a count of ten or more. The chain combines TRBV6-5 with TRBJ2-1; 7 nucleotides line up with TRBD1. This CDR3 spans 16 amino acids. In germline, CDR1 is MNHEY, CDR2 SVGAGI. Germline trimming cut 6 bases from V and 4 bases from J; bases unmatched to any gene: 12. CDR3 in amino acids: CASSLGPGQSYNEQFF. CDR3 DNA sequence: TGTGCCAGCAGCTTAGGACCGGGACAGTCTTACAATGAGCAGTTCTTC.

This clonotype occurred a few times. The chain couples TRBV4-3 to TRBJ1-5, with TRBD1 identical over 9 bases. CDR1 is LGHNA and CDR2 is YSLEER in the germline V gene. Trimming took 7 bases from V and 4 from J; bases not matched to a gene: 5. The CDR3 extends over 14 amino acids. The CDR3 sequence: CASTQDRGNQPQHF. CDR3 in DNA: TGCGCCAGCACCCAGGACAGGGGAAATCAGCCCCAGCATTTT.

The genes are TRBV7-2 and TRBJ1-4; TRBD1 agrees at 7 bases. In germline, CDR1 is SGHTA, CDR2 FQGNSA. The CDR3 extends over 15 amino acids. V trimming: 5 bases; J trimming: 6 bases; junction bases outside the gene matches: 9. The DNA for the CDR3 is TGTGCCAGCAGCCAAACAGGGGCAGTGGATGAAAAACTGTTTTTT. Amino acids: CASSQTGAVDEKLFF.

The chain joins TRBV12-3 or TRBV12-4 to TRBJ1-2; TRBD1 might be the D (5 bases). Trimming shortened V by 5 bases and J by 6 bases, and 13 bases separated the two germline ends. CDR3 size: 13 residues. The CDR3: CASSTPGLNGYTF. Written as DNA, the CDR3 is TGTGCCAGCAGTACCCCGGGACTGAATGGCTACACCTTC.

This chain joins TRBV18 and TRBJ2-7; D is possibly TRBD2 (6 bases). The CDR3 has 19 residues. V lost 1 base and J lost 0, with 22 bases in between. Looked up from germline, CDR1 is KGHSH and CDR2 is LQKENI. The CDR3 DNA sequence: TGTGCCAGCTCACCACTCCTTGGGATTAGCGGACCGAGCTCCTACGAGCAGTACTTC. Translated, it gives CASSPLLGISGPSSYEQYF.

This clonotype showed up just a few times. The rearrangement joins TRBV4-3 to TRBJ1-4; no reliable D call. Germline V CDR1 and CDR2: LGHNA, YSLEER. The CDR3 runs to 15 residues. Trimming pared 4 bases from V and 4 bases from J, leaving 13 bases between. The CDR3 sequence is CASSPRGRHNEKLFF. In nucleotides, the CDR3 is TGCGCCAGCAGCCCCCGTGGTCGGCATAATGAAAAACTGTTTTTT.

The table lists this clonotype with a few counts. The J gene is TRBJ2-5, the V gene TRBV20-1; 9 nucleotides match TRBD1. CDR3 length equals 14 residues. V lost 2 bases to trimming and J lost 1 base; unmatched junction nucleotides: 2. Germline V gene data show CDR1 as DFQATT and CDR2 as SNEGSKA (reference sequence). The CDR3 spells CSARRDRAQETQYF. The CDR3 DNA reads as TGCAGTGCTAGAAGGGACAGGGCCCAAGAGACCCAGTACTTC.

V and J are TRBV28 and TRBJ1-5; a possible D gene is TRBD1 (6 bases). V shed 7 bases and J shed 6 bases, with 16 bases lying between them. Germline CDR1 and CDR2: MDHEN and SYDVKM. The CDR3 sequence is 14 residues long. The CDR3 sequence: CASILGGAAQPQHF. DNA of the CDR3: TGTGCCAGCATCTTAGGGGGAGCGGCTCAGCCCCAGCATTTT.

The genes are TRBV4-1 and TRBJ2-5, with TRBD2 identical over 7 bases. This CDR3 spans 14 amino acids. Losses at the gene ends were 3 bases for V and 4 bases for J; bases not matched to a gene: 5. Germline CDR1 reads MGHRA; CDR2 reads YSYEKL. Here the CDR3 reads CASSHPTGGETQYF. As DNA, the CDR3 is TGCGCCAGCAGCCATCCTACGGGGGGAGAGACCCAGTACTTC.

The chain is built from TRBV14 and TRBJ1-1, with a weak D call TRBD1 (5 bases). CDR1 and CDR2 from the germline V gene are SGHDN and FVKESK. This CDR3 spans 14 amino acids. V was shortened by 6 bases and J by 4 bases, with 15 bases between the two germline ends. The CDR3 nucleotides read TGTGCCAGCAGGGTTGCAGGGCGGGGCACTGAAGCTTTCTTT. This translates into CASRVAGRGTEAFF.

Details on this clonotype: One end of the junction does not line up with germline, which may come from a read error. The V call is TRBV11-2, the J call TRBJ2-1, with TRBD2 matching over 9 bases. CDR3 length: 12 residues. Germline V gene sequence: CDR1 SGHAT, CDR2 FQNNGV. The DNA for the CDR3 is TGTGCCAGCTCACCAGAGCGGGGGGAGCTGTTCTTC. It yields the protein CASSPERGELFF.

The gene calls are TRBV7-9 and TRBJ2-5; no definite D call. V was cut by 5 bases and J by 11 bases, with 12 bases left in between. Germline CDR1 is SEHNR and CDR2 is FQNEAQ (reference sequence). The CDR3 has 11 amino acids. The CDR3 bases are TGTGCCAGCAGCCAAACGTTAGGGCAGTACTTC. Protein sequence: CASSQTLGQYF.

Worth noting for this clonotype: With a much larger clone just one base away, this may be a read error. The chain joins TRBV7-9 to TRBJ2-5, with 10 bases aligning to TRBD1. CDR3 length: 16 amino acids. Germline values: CDR1 SEHNR, CDR2 FQNEAQ (reference sequence). The CDR3 sequence is CASSYPGTGDTETRYF. For the CDR3, the DNA is TGTGCCAGCAGCTACCCCGGGACAGGGGACACGGAGACCCGGTACTTC.

The CDR3 region is CASSFRGWSTDTQYF. The CDR3 nucleotides are TGTGCCAGCAGTTTTCGGGGGTGGAGCACAGATACGCAGTATTTT. The chain has TRBV12-3 or TRBV12-4 and TRBJ2-3; possibly TRBD2 for D (6 bases). Trimming took 3 bases from V and 0 from J, leaving 10 bases between them. CDR3 length equals 15 residues.

This clonotype appeared a few times. The chain couples TRBV27 to TRBJ2-7, with D possibly matching TRBD1 (6 bases). V lost 6 bases and J 3 bases, leaving 12 bases between the germline ends. The CDR3 is 13 residues long. The germline V gene has CDR1 MNHEY and CDR2 SMNVEV (reference sequence). Written as DNA, the CDR3 is TGTGCCAGCAGGTTGGGGGCTAGCTACGAGCAGTACTTC. As protein: CASRLGASYEQYF.

This clonotype was seen ten or more times. The V gene is TRBV10-3, the J gene TRBJ2-5; the D gene is possibly TRBD1 (6 bases). Germline values: CDR1 ENHRY, CDR2 SYGVKD. V was cut by 6 bases and J by 9 bases, with 17 bases left in between. This CDR3 region has 13 residues. The CDR3 loop is CAISRDTETPQYF. The CDR3 coding sequence is TGTGCCATCAGCCGGGACACAGAGACTCCCCAGTACTTC.

This clonotype was counted between two and nine times. The chain employs TRBV7-8 and TRBJ2-5; 10 bases line up with TRBD2. V was clipped by 5 bases and J by 2 bases; unmatched bases: 14. The germline V gene encodes CDR1 SGHVS and CDR2 FQNEAQ. The CDR3 is 18 amino acids. CDR3 sequence (DNA): TGTGCCAGCAGCACGGGGGGTTGGCTAGCGGGGGTGCAAGAGACCCAGTACTTC. Residues: CASSTGGWLAGVQETQYF.

This clonotype was observed a handful of times. The CDR3 region has the DNA TGTGCCTGGCGGACTGGGACGGTGAACACTGAAGCTTTCTTT. This sequence encodes CAWRTGTVNTEAFF. V gene TRBV30 combines with J gene TRBJ1-1, with TRBD1 as a possible D gene (5 bases). Per germline, CDR1 GTSNPN and CDR2 SVGIG (reference sequence). The CDR3 has 14 amino acids. With 5 bases removed from V and 0 bases from J, the gap between germline ends came to 13 bases.

The chain combines TRBV5-6 with TRBJ1-2; D is ambiguous. Germline CDR1 and CDR2: SGHDT and YYEEEE. Trimming stripped 0 bases from V and 0 bases from J, with 6 bases between. This CDR3 is 14 amino acids long. CDR3 in DNA: TGTGCCAGCAGCTTGGGCACCCCTAACTATGGCTACACCTTC. This encodes CASSLGTPNYGYTF.

The genes are TRBV20-1 and TRBJ1-1, with 8 nucleotides matching TRBD1. Germline V CDR1 and CDR2: DFQATT, SNEGSKA (reference sequence). V gave up 1 base and J gave up 3 bases; unmatched junction bases: 7. There are 15 residues in the CDR3. CDR3 loop: CSARGEQGGHTEAFF. CDR3 in DNA: TGCAGTGCTAGAGGGGAACAGGGGGGGCACACTGAAGCTTTCTTT.

The table lists this clonotype with many counts. This chain joins TRBV28 and TRBJ2-7; 9 positions match TRBD2. The CDR3 has 15 amino acids. V lost 7 bases and J lost 0; bases outside the gene matches: 7. Germline-derived CDR1 and CDR2 are MDHEN and SYDVKM. In nucleotides, the CDR3 is TGTGCCAGCACCCGCCAGCGGGGGGCCTCCTACGAGCAGTACTTC. The encoded protein is CASTRQRGASYEQYF.

Notes on this clonotype: This could be a read error, since a much larger clone is one nucleotide away. The chain combines TRBV10-3 with TRBJ2-7; D is unresolved. From germline, CDR1 is ENHRY and CDR2 SYGVKD. The CDR3 has 14 residues. The chain's CDR3 is CVISESSQAYEQYF. The CDR3 DNA reads TGTGTCATCAGTGAGAGTAGTCAGGCCTACGAGCAGTACTTC.

The gene calls are TRBV20-1 and TRBJ1-5, with TRBD1 identical over 11 bases. Germline assignment: CDR1 DFQATT and CDR2 SNEGSKA (reference sequence). This CDR3 is built from 16 residues. V shed 6 bases and J 6 bases; nucleotides not matched to a gene: 13. The CDR3 DNA is TGCAGTGCGAACGCGGCCGGGACAGGGGGAATTCAGCCCCAGCATTTT. Encoded protein: CSANAAGTGGIQPQHF.

This clonotype was recorded at least ten times. V and J are TRBV29-1 and TRBJ1-2; D might be TRBD1 (6 bases). The germline CDR1 and CDR2 sequences are SQVTM and ANQGSEA. The CDR3 runs 13 residues. With 1 base removed from V and 4 bases from J, the gap between germline ends came to 10 bases. The CDR3 DNA follows: TGCAGCGTTGAAGCTACAGGGCCCTATGGCTACACCTTC. Protein product: CSVEATGPYGYTF.

This chain joins TRBV29-1 and TRBJ1-1; a weak D match, TRBD1 (5 bases). The CDR3 covers 13 residues. Germline V lookup: CDR1 SQVTM, CDR2 ANQGSEA. Trimming took off 4 bases at V and 3 bases at J, with 12 bases between the two ends. The CDR3 here is CSVVDSRYTEAFF. The CDR3 DNA follows: TGCAGCGTTGTCGACAGTCGCTACACTGAAGCTTTCTTT.

The chain recombines TRBV5-1 with TRBJ1-1; D remains ambiguous. Trimming stripped 1 base from V and 1 base from J, with 23 bases between. CDR3 size: 19 residues. Germline V CDR1 and CDR2: SGHRS, YFSETQ. CDR3 coding DNA: TGCGCCAGCAGCTTGATGCTTTGGGAAGTGGGCAACACGAACACTGAAGCTTTCTTT. This translates into CASSLMLWEVGNTNTEAFF.

This clonotype was found a few times. A much more abundant neighbour one base away suggests this may be a read error. This chain uses TRBV20-1 with TRBJ2-5; TRBD1 is a possible D gene (7 bases). The V end was cut by 1 base, the J end by 4 bases, with 13 bases between. There are 14 residues in the CDR3. Germline CDR1 is DFQATT and CDR2 is SNEGSKA (reference sequence). Here the CDR3 reads CSARGGGGGETQYF. In nucleotides, the CDR3 is TGCAGTGCTAGAGGTGGAGGGGGCGGAGAGACCCAGTACTTC.

This clonotype was seen more than once but under ten times. CDR3: CASTEGGVTDTQYF. The CDR3 bases are TGTGCCAGCACCGAGGGTGGGGTCACAGATACGCAGTATTTT. The chain couples TRBV6-2 or TRBV6-3 to TRBJ2-3, with a tentative D call TRBD2 (5 bases). V was cut by 7 bases and J by 2 bases, with 13 bases left in between. The CDR3 covers 14 residues. In germline, CDR1 is MNHEY, CDR2 SVGEGT.

The gene calls are TRBV7-9 and TRBJ2-1; D ambiguous. The V end lost 5 bases, the J end lost 7 bases, and 21 bases lay between the germline ends. Germline-derived CDR1 and CDR2 are SEHNR and FQNEAQ (reference sequence). CDR3 length: 16 residues. CDR3 coding DNA: TGTGCCAGCAGCCCGAAGTGGGGTTCCGGAGATAATGAGCAGTTCTTC. Amino acid sequence: CASSPKWGSGDNEQFF.